This TCR beta chain was recovered during a study of CD8 T cells in ankylosing spondylitis. TCRdb redid the calling of the 5' RACE reads with MiXCR, one entry per CDR3 protein. The sample lists about 340,000 distinct CDR3 sequences; approximately 22% were seen once. This CDR3 spans 14 amino acids. The specimen was blood, either unsorted or a sorted T cell fraction (not recorded which). V gene TRBV21-1 combines with J gene TRBJ2-3; the D segment call TRBD2 is taken from the table without a DNA check. TRBV21-1 is described as a pseudogene. The source of this sequence is a male donor with ankylosing spondylitis or in good health (not recorded which). CDR3 sequence: CASSKGDCVSPQYF. The CDR3 DNA reads as TGTGCCAGCAGCAAAGGGGACTGTGTGTCTCCGCAGTATTTT.